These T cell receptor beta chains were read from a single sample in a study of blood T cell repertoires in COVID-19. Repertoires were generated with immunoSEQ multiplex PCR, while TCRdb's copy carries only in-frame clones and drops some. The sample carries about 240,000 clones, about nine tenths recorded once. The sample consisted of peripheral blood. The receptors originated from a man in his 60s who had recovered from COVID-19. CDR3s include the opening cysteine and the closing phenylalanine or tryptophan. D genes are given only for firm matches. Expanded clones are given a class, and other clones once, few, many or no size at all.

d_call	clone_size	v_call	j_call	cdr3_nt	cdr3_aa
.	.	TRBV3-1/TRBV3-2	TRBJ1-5	TGTGCCAGCAGTCCCGACAGGCGTCTAAGGCATCCCCAGCATTTT	CASSPDRRLRHPQHF
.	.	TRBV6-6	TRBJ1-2	TGTGCCAGCAGTTACCGGGGGAGCCTCTATGGCTACACCTTC	CASSYRGSLYGYTF
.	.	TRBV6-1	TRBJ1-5	TGTGCCAGCAGTGAATCGGACAGTTATAGCAATCAGCCCCAGCATTTT	CASSESDSYSNQPQHF
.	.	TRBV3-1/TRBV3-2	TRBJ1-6	TGTGCCAGCAGCCCCTTCGGGGTTTCACCCCTCCACTTT	CASSPFGVSPLHF
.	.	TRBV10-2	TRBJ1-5	TGCGCCAGCAGTCAGGGGAATAGCAATCAGCCCCAGCATTTT	CASSQGNSNQPQHF
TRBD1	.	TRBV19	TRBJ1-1	TGTGCCACTAATACGGGATTTAGGGGGCGGAGTGAAGCTTTCTTT	CATNTGFRGRSEAFF
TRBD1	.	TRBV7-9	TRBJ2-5	TGTGCCAGCAGCGAAGGTCATGGGACAGGGCTTGGGACCCAGTACTTC	CASSEGHGTGLGTQYF
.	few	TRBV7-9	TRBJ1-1	TGTGCCAGCAGCTTCAGCGTGAACACTGAAGCTTTCTTT	CASSFSVNTEAFF
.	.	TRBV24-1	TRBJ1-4	TGTGCCACCAGTGAAGGGGGGGCAACTAATGAAAAACTGTTTTTT	CATSEGGATNEKLFF
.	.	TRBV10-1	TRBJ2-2	TGCGCCAGCAGTGGGGCAACCACGAACACCGGGGAGCTGTTTTTT	CASSGATTNTGELFF
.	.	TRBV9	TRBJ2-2	TGTGCCAGCAGCGGCACTGCGGGGTGGACCGGGGAGCTGTTTTTT	CASSGTAGWTGELFF
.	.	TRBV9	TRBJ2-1	TGTGCCAGCAGCGTAGGGGCAGGCCCCTACAATGAGCAGTTCTTC	CASSVGAGPYNEQFF
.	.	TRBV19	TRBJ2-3	TGTGCCAGTAGCCAGGGATGGACAGATACGCAGTATTTT	CASSQGWTDTQYF
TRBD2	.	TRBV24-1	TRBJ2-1	TGTGCCACCAGCCTCGGACTAGCGGGGGGCAGTAGCTCCTACAATGAGCAGTTCTTC	CATSLGLAGGSSSYNEQFF
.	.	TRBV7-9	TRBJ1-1	TGTGCCAGCAGCCCACCGGGAGCGGCTTCGAACACTGAAGCTTTCTTT	CASSPPGAASNTEAFF